The 9 T cell receptor beta chains presented below share a single source sample, sequenced in a study of blood T cell repertoires in COVID-19. Repertoires were generated with immunoSEQ multiplex PCR, while TCRdb's copy carries only in-frame clones and drops some. The sample has roughly 80,000 clones; about four fifths are singletons. The sample consisted of peripheral blood. These receptors originate from a human donor in a cohort sampled during active COVID-19.

This rearrangement joins TRBV29-1 to TRBJ1-2, with 7 nucleotides matching TRBD1. Germline CDR1 SQVTM, CDR2 ANQGSEA. CDR3 length: 11 amino acids. V lost 7 bases and J lost 7; bases outside the gene matches: 6. For the CDR3, the DNA is TGCAGCGGTCACTCAGGGGGTGGCTACACCTTC. This codes for CSGHSGGGYTF.

The chain is built from TRBV5-4 and TRBJ1-2, with 8 bases that match TRBD1. Germline CDR1 is SGHNT and CDR2 is YYREEE (reference sequence). This CDR3 comprises 14 residues. The trim removed 5 bases at V and 7 bases at J, leaving 10 bases unmatched. CDR3 DNA sequence: TGTGCCAGCAGAAAAATTCAGGGGGCTTCTGGCTACACCTTC. Residues: CASRKIQGASGYTF.

The genes are TRBV5-6 and TRBJ2-7, with TRBD2 identical over 9 bases. Germline lookup yields CDR1 SGHDT and CDR2 YYEEEE. The CDR3 has 17 amino acids. V lost 2 bases, J lost 3 bases, and 12 bases stayed unmatched. CDR3 nucleotides: TGTGCCAGCAGCTTTGGCGGGTTAGCGGGGGTTCTCTACGAGCAGTACTTC. As protein: CASSFGGLAGVLYEQYF.

The chain links TRBV11-1 to TRBJ2-7, with D tentatively TRBD1 (7 bases). This CDR3 contains 14 residues. The V end lost 4 bases, the J end lost 5 bases, and 15 bases lay between the germline ends. From germline, CDR1 is SGHAT and CDR2 FQDESV (reference sequence). The CDR3 DNA follows: TGTGCCAGCAGCTCCCAGACAGGGAGGAACGAGCAGTACTTC. It is translated as CASSSQTGRNEQYF.

This clone was counted a single time. This sequence joins TRBV12-3 or TRBV12-4 and TRBJ2-2; D is unclear. V was pared by 5 bases and J by 8 bases, with 12 bases between. This CDR3 spans 13 amino acids. CDR3 residues: CASSLLFVGELFF. The CDR3, as DNA: TGTGCCAGCAGTCTCCTCTTTGTGGGGGAGCTGTTTTTT.

The genes are TRBV18 and TRBJ2-5, with 9 bases lining up with TRBD2. Germline V lookup: CDR1 KGHSH, CDR2 LQKENI. The CDR3 loop spans 15 amino acids. V shed 0 bases and J 6 bases; nucleotides not matched to a gene: 5. CDR3 coding DNA: TGTGCCAGCTCACCACCGACTAGCGGCCGAAAGACCCAGTACTTC. As protein: CASSPPTSGRKTQYF.

This sequence joins TRBV5-4 and TRBJ2-5; 12 nucleotides align to TRBD2. Germline V lookup: CDR1 SGHNT, CDR2 YYREEE (reference sequence). With 5 bases clipped from V and 3 bases from J, the junction kept 8 bases outside the gene matches. There are 16 residues in the CDR3. The DNA of the CDR3 is TGTGCCAGCAGGTCTAGCGGGAGGGCCGTAGAAGAGACCCAGTACTTC. Protein product: CASRSSGRAVEETQYF.

The chain combines TRBV2 with TRBJ1-5; maybe TRBD1 (6 bases). With 6 bases removed from V and 0 bases from J, the gap between germline ends came to 12 bases. The CDR3 totals 15 residues. The germline CDR1 and CDR2 sequences are SNHLY and FYNNEI. The CDR3 coding sequence is TGTGCCAGCAGGACAGAGGGGGATAGCAATCAGCCCCAGCATTTT. Translation: CASRTEGDSNQPQHF.

The chain carries TRBV20-1 and TRBJ1-6; a possible D gene is TRBD1 (5 bases). V was shortened by 3 bases and J by 0 bases, with 12 bases between the two germline ends. The CDR3 runs 16 residues. The germline V gene has CDR1 DFQATT and CDR2 SNEGSKA (reference sequence). The CDR3 protein is CSASGDSLSYNSPLHF. The CDR3 DNA reads TGCAGTGCTAGTGGCGACAGTCTCTCCTATAATTCACCCCTCCACTTT.